This T cell receptor beta chain was found in a study of cytomegalovirus exposure and HLA in healthy donors. From germline, CDR1 is SGHTA and CDR2 FQGNSA. The V and J ends lost 4 bases and 8 bases respectively, with 12 bases between them. The CDR3 runs to 14 residues. Study findings and constraints: The classifier was said to identify cytomegalovirus status with high specificity and sensitivity.

The PCR ran on 60 Vbeta and 13 Jbeta primers. Profiling relied on immunoSEQ multiplex PCR, and the TCRdb table lists in-frame clones only, not all of them. The sample includes fewer than 300,000 clones, 80% of them seen just once. Points on this clone: Its antigen is as yet unknown.

The TCR was taken from a girl aged 2 to 10 in good health and CMV-seronegative. What was sequenced was PBMCs. The chain has TRBV7-2 and TRBJ1-6; TRBD1 might be the D (5 bases). The CDR3 DNA reads TGTGCCAGCAGCTCCACGGGGGGACATTCACCCCTCCACTTT. Translation: CASSSTGGHSPLHF. The full variable domain, in which reference TRBV7-2 and TRBJ1-6 provide the parts outside the CDR3, is GAGVSQSPSNKVTEKGKDVELRCDPISGHTALYWYRQSLGQGLEFLIYFQGNSAPDKSGLPSDRFSAERTGGSVSTLTIQRTQQEDSAVYLCASSSTGGHSPLHFGNGTRLTVT.